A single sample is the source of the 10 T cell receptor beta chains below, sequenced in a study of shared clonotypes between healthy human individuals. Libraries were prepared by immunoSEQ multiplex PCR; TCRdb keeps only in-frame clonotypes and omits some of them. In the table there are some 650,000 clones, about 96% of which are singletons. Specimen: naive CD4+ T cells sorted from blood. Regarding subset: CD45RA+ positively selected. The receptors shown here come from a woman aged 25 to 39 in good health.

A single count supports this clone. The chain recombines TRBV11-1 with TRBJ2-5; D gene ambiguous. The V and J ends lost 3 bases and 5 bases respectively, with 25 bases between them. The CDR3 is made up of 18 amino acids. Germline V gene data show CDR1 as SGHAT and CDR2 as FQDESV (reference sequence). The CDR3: CASSFKAPAFDVLETQYF. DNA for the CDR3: TGTGCCAGCAGCTTCAAAGCCCCAGCTTTCGACGTGTTGGAGACCCAGTACTTC.

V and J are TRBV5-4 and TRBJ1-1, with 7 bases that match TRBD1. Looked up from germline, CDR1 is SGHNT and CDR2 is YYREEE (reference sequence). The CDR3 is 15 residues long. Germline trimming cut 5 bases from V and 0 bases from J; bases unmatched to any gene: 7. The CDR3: CASSKQTGLNTEAFF. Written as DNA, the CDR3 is TGTGCCAGCAGTAAACAGACAGGGCTGAACACTGAAGCTTTCTTT. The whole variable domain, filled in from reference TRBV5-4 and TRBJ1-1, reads ETGVTQSPTHLIKTRGQQVTLRCSSQSGHNTVSWYQQALGQGPQFIFQYYREEENGRGNFPPRFSGLQFPNYSSELNVNALELDDSALYLCASSKQTGLNTEAFFGQGTRLTVV.

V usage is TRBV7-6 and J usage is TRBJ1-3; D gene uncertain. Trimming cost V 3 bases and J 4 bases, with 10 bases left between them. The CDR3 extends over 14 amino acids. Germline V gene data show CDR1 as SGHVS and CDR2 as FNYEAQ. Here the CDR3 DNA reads TGTGCCAGCAGCTTTGGCGGCGGGGGAAACACCATATATTTT. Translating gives CASSFGGGGNTIYF.

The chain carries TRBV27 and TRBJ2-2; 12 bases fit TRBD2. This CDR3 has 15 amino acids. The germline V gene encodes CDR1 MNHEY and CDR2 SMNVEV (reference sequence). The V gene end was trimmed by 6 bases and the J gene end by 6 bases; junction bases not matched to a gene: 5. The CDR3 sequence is CASRQTSGSAGELFF. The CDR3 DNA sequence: TGTGCCAGCAGGCAGACTAGCGGGAGCGCCGGGGAGCTGTTTTTT.

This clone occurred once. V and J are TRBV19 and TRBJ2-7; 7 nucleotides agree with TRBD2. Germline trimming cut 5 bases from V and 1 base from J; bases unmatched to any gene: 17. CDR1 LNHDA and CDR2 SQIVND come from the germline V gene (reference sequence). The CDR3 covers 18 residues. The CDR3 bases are TGTGCCAGTAGTCCCTCCCCCCTTGTGCGGGAGTTTTCCTACGAGCAGTACTTC. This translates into CASSPSPLVREFSYEQYF.

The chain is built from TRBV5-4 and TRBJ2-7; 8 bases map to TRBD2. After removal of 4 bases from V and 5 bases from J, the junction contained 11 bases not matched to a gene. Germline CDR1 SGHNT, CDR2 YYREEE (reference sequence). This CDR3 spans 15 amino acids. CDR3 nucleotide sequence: TGTGCCAGCAGCCACACGTCCGGGAGGGCCGACGAGCAGTACTTC. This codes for CASSHTSGRADEQYF.

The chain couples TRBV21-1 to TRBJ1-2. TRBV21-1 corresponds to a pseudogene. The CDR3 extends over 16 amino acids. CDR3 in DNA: TGTGCCAGCAGCAAAGTGAGGACAACTAGGGACTATGGCTACACCTTC. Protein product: CASSKVRTTRDYGYTF.

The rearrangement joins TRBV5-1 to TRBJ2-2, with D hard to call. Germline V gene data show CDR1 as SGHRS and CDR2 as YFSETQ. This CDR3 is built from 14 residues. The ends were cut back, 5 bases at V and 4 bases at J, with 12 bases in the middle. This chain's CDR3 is CASRQVALTGELFF. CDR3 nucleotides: TGCGCCAGCAGGCAGGTTGCACTCACCGGGGAGCTGTTTTTT.

For the CDR3, the DNA is TGTGCCAGCAGCCCCCCGCCATCGAACTATGGCTACACCTTC. Translated, it gives CASSPPPSNYGYTF. The V gene is TRBV5-8, the J gene TRBJ1-2; D is uncertain. Looked up from germline, CDR1 is SGHTS and CDR2 is YDEGEE. This CDR3 region has 14 residues. Trimming cost V 4 bases and J 2 bases, with 12 bases left between them.

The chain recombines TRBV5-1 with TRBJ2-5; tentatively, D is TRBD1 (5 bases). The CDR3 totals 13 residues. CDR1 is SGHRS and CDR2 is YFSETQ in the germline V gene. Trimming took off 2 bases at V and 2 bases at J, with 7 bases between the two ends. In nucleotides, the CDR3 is TGCGCCAGCAGCTTTACAGGACAAGAGACCCAGTACTTC. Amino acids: CASSFTGQETQYF.